A single sample is the source of the 20 T cell receptor beta chains below, sequenced in a study of beta chain features in type 1 diabetes. Expressed TCRB transcripts were sequenced because the isolated RNA had all been reverse transcribed beforehand. Clones were read by immunoSEQ multiplex PCR, and TCRdb kept only the in-frame ones, dropping some. Among around 190,000 clones listed, about 13% were seen once. Sample: central memory CD4+ T cells from blood. The receptors originated from a woman aged 18-30 years in good health.

This clone was recorded a few times. The V and J genes are TRBV30 and TRBJ1-5; D perhaps matches TRBD1 (6 bases). The CDR3 length is 15 residues. Germline CDR1 is GTSNPN and CDR2 is SVGIG (reference sequence). V was trimmed by 3 bases and J by 0 bases, leaving 12 bases between them. CDR3 nucleotide sequence: TGTGCCTGGAGGCATCGGACAGATAGCAATCAGCCCCAGCATTTT. This encodes CAWRHRTDSNQPQHF.

This clone came up a few times. The chain carries TRBV9 and TRBJ2-5, with TRBD2 matching over 7 bases. Germline V gene sequence: CDR1 SGDLS, CDR2 YYNGEE. J was trimmed by 4 bases and V by 2 bases; bases with no gene match: 8. The CDR3 is made up of 15 amino acids. The CDR3 loop is CASSVGLVERETQYF. As DNA, the CDR3 is TGTGCCAGCAGCGTCGGACTAGTGGAGAGAGAGACCCAGTACTTC. Looking up the rest from reference TRBV9 and TRBJ2-5 gives the full variable domain: DSGVTQTPKHLITATGQRVTLRCSPRSGDLSVYWYQQSLDQGLQFLIQYYNGEERAKGNILERFSAQQFPDLHSELNLSSLELGDSALYFCASSVGLVERETQYFGPGTRLLVL.

This chain joins TRBV5-1 and TRBJ2-7, with TRBD2 as a possible D gene (6 bases). CDR1 and CDR2 (germline): SGHRS, YFSETQ. Trimming removed 0 bases at V and 7 bases at J, with 11 bases between. This CDR3 has 13 amino acids. The CDR3 nucleotides are TGCGCCAGCAGCTTGGCTCTAGCGCGGGAGCAGTACTTC. It translates to CASSLALAREQYF. The variable domain in full, with the rest retrieved from reference TRBV5-1 and TRBJ2-7, is KAGVTQTPRYLIKTRGQQVTLSCSPISGHRSVSWYQQTPGQGLQFLFEYFSETQRNKGNFPGRFSGRQFSNSRSEMNVSTLELGDSALYLCASSLALAREQYFGPGTRLTVT.

This clone was detected a few times. This chain connects TRBV14 to TRBJ2-1; D may be TRBD2 (6 bases). The CDR3 consists of 12 residues. V lost 5 bases, J lost 15 bases, and 17 bases lay in between. In germline, CDR1 is SGHDN, CDR2 FVKESK. The CDR3 sequence is CASSKSSGVSFF. The DNA for the CDR3 is TGTGCCAGCAGCAAATCCTCGGGGGTCTCGTTCTTC. The full variable domain, in which reference TRBV14 and TRBJ2-1 provide the parts outside the CDR3, is EAGVTQFPSHSVIEKGQTVTLRCDPISGHDNLYWYRRVMGKEIKFLLHFVKESKQDESGMPNNRFLAERTGGTYSTLKVQPAELEDSGVYFCASSKSSGVSFFGPGTRLTVL.

This chain uses TRBV29-1 with TRBJ1-1; weak D call: TRBD1 (6 bases). From germline, CDR1 is SQVTM and CDR2 ANQGSEA. With 4 bases removed from V and 0 bases from J, the gap between germline ends came to 15 bases. The CDR3 is 15 amino acids. Written as DNA, the CDR3 is TGCAGCGTTGTTGGGGGCGTGGGCCTGAACACTGAAGCTTTCTTT. This encodes CSVVGGVGLNTEAFF.

This clone was seen more than once but under ten times. The V and J genes are TRBV29-1 and TRBJ2-7; TRBD1 matches 11 bases. Looked up from germline, CDR1 is SQVTM and CDR2 is ANQGSEA. V gave up 7 bases and J gave up 2 bases; unmatched junction bases: 4. The CDR3 runs to 13 residues. For the CDR3, the DNA is TGCAGCGCGGTGGGACAGGGGGCCTACGAGCAGTACTTC. It specifies CSAVGQGAYEQYF.

About this clone: Other DNA sequences within the sample encode an identical CDR3. The chain joins TRBV5-1 to TRBJ2-6, with a tentative D call TRBD1 (6 bases). V lost 3 bases and J 2 bases, leaving 9 bases between the germline ends. The CDR3 totals 15 residues. The germline V gene has CDR1 SGHRS and CDR2 YFSETQ. The chain's CDR3 is CASSSQGTGANVLTF. The CDR3 nucleotides read TGCGCCAGCAGCTCACAGGGCACTGGGGCCAACGTCCTGACTTTC.

This rearrangement joins TRBV9 to TRBJ2-1; 11 nucleotides line up with TRBD2. The CDR3 contains 17 residues. The germline CDR1 and CDR2 sequences are SGDLS and YYNGEE. Trimming cost V 3 bases and J 3 bases; bases outside gene matches: 8. This CDR3 reads CASSASGTSGFYNEQFF. Here the CDR3 DNA reads TGTGCCAGCAGCGCGTCCGGGACTAGCGGATTCTACAATGAGCAGTTCTTC.

The J gene is TRBJ2-7, the V gene TRBV2; D is possibly TRBD2 (5 bases). Between the trimmed V and J ends, which lost 2 bases and 2 bases, there was a span of 10 bases. Germline lookup yields CDR1 SNHLY and CDR2 FYNNEI. The CDR3 sequence is 14 residues long. Written as DNA, the CDR3 is TGTGCCAGCAGTGAACCCGTCGGGACCTACGAGCAGTACTTC. This codes for CASSEPVGTYEQYF.

The genes are TRBV7-3 and TRBJ2-2; TRBD1 aligns across 9 bases. Losses at the gene ends were 0 bases for V and 1 base for J; bases not matched to a gene: 0. Per the germline V gene, CDR1 is SGHTA and CDR2 is FQGTGA. The length of the CDR3 is 16 residues. This chain's CDR3 is CASSLTGQGNTGELFF. DNA for the CDR3: TGTGCCAGCAGCTTAACGGGACAGGGGAACACCGGGGAGCTGTTTTTT.

There are a few counts of this clone. The chain has TRBV7-9 and TRBJ1-5; TRBD1 aligns across 8 bases. V lost 6 bases to trimming and J lost 3 bases; unmatched junction nucleotides: 7. The CDR3 covers 15 residues. Germline V gene sequence: CDR1 SEHNR, CDR2 FQNEAQ (reference sequence). In DNA, the CDR3 is TGTGCCAGCAGTCCGTGGACAGGGACCAATCAGCCCCAGCATTTT. Translation: CASSPWTGTNQPQHF.

This clone occurred a few times. The rearrangement joins TRBV4-1 to TRBJ2-3; 9 bases agree with TRBD2. V was clipped by 4 bases and J by 4 bases; unmatched bases: 6. Germline V gene sequence: CDR1 MGHRA, CDR2 YSYEKL. This CDR3 is built from 15 residues. CDR3 nucleotides: TGCGCCAGCAGCCGTATAGCGGGAGTGGCAGATACGCAGTATTTT. Its translation: CASSRIAGVADTQYF.

The gene calls are TRBV9 and TRBJ2-2; D possibly corresponds to TRBD1 (5 bases). Trimming left V 4 bases short and J 0 bases short, with 13 bases between. This CDR3 comprises 16 residues. CDR1 is SGDLS and CDR2 is YYNGEE in the germline V gene. CDR3 sequence (DNA): TGTGCCAGCAGCCAGCAGGGCGGATCGAACACCGGGGAGCTGTTTTTT. The encoded protein is CASSQQGGSNTGELFF.

The genes are TRBV15 and TRBJ1-5; D perhaps matches TRBD1 (6 bases). Trimming shortened V by 3 bases and J by 6 bases, and 18 bases separated the two germline ends. The CDR3 has 16 amino acids. Germline CDR1 is LNHNV and CDR2 is YYDKDF (reference sequence). CDR3 DNA sequence: TGTGCCACCAGCAGGGAATTACAGGGAGACGGTCAGCCCCAGCATTTT. Its translation is CATSRELQGDGQPQHF.

The chain combines TRBV30 with TRBJ1-3; D is undetermined. Germline-derived CDR1 and CDR2 are GTSNPN and SVGIG (reference sequence). CDR3 length: 13 residues. The CDR3 spells CALTMISGNTIYF. The CDR3 DNA is TGTGCATTGACAATGATCTCTGGAAACACCATATATTTT.

This clone was counted a few times. The chain has TRBV6-6 and TRBJ2-2; possibly TRBD2 for D (5 bases). The V end was cut by 2 bases, the J end by 0 bases, with 7 bases between. From germline, CDR1 is MNHNY and CDR2 SVGAGI (reference sequence). CDR3 length: 15 amino acids. The CDR3: CASSYPGSNTGELFF. In nucleotides, the CDR3 is TGTGCCAGCAGTTACCCGGGATCGAACACCGGGGAGCTGTTTTTT.

The chain carries TRBV4-3 and TRBJ2-7; TRBD2 agrees at 8 bases. The CDR3 extends over 14 amino acids. J lost 7 bases, V lost 6 bases, and 11 bases had no gene match. Germline CDR1 reads LGHNA; CDR2 reads YSLEER. CDR3 protein: CASRRGAGGGEQYF. The CDR3 DNA is TGCGCCAGCAGGCGGGGCGCGGGAGGTGGGGAGCAGTACTTC.

There are a few counts of this clone. The rearrangement uses TRBV6-6 and TRBJ2-2; D uncertain. The germline gives CDR1 MNHNY, CDR2 SVGAGI (reference sequence). The CDR3 sequence is 13 residues long. Deletions cut 2 bases from V and 6 bases from J, with 7 bases between. The DNA of the CDR3 is TGTGCCAGCAGTTACGCGTCACCCGGGGAGCTGTTTTTT. Encoded protein: CASSYASPGELFF.

CDR3 nucleotides: TGTGCCAGCAGTGAATCGAAGGGGACAGGGGGTGAAGCTTTCTTT. Translating it yields CASSESKGTGGEAFF. The gene calls are TRBV25-1 and TRBJ1-1, with TRBD1 matching 11 bases. Germline V gene lookup returns CDR1 MGHDK and CDR2 SYGVNS. V lost 1 base to trimming and J lost 7 bases; unmatched junction nucleotides: 5. The CDR3 contains 15 residues.

The table lists this clone with a few counts. This rearrangement joins TRBV13 to TRBJ2-5, with 8 bases fitting TRBD1. Germline V gene lookup returns CDR1 PRHDT and CDR2 FYEKMQ (reference sequence). The trim removed 0 bases at V and 2 bases at J, leaving 2 bases unmatched. The CDR3 totals 15 residues. CDR3 nucleotides: TGTGCCAGCAGCTTAGGAGGGGACAGGCAAGAGACCCAGTACTTC. Translated: CASSLGGDRQETQYF.